A selection of T cell receptor beta chains follows, all from one sample in a study of blood T cell repertoires in COVID-19. TCRdb's copy holds only in-frame clones and misses some; the assay was immunoSEQ multiplex PCR. The sample has about 110,000 clones, 70% to 90% seen once. Sequencing was done on a sample of peripheral blood. Receptors were obtained from a woman between 45 and 65 years old with active or convalescent COVID-19. The CDR3 runs from the conserved cysteine through the conserved F or W. Each record gives: D gene, J gene, clone size, V gene, CDR3 DNA, CDR3 protein. The D gene is left open where the match is weak. Not every row has a clone size; where given, it reads once, few, many or a size class.

d_call: -; j_call: TRBJ1-5; clone_size: -; v_call: TRBV5-4; cdr3_nt: TGTGCCAGCAGCGTTGATCCGGGGGGCAATCAGCCCCAGCATTTT; cdr3_aa: CASSVDPGGNQPQHF
d_call: -; j_call: TRBJ2-7; clone_size: -; v_call: TRBV5-1; cdr3_nt: TGCGCCAGCAGCTGGCTCCAGGGGGAGGTCGAGCAGTACTTC; cdr3_aa: CASSWLQGEVEQYF
d_call: -; j_call: TRBJ1-3; clone_size: -; v_call: TRBV28; cdr3_nt: TGTGCCAGCAGACCTAACGACGGTGCGGCTGGAAACACCATATATTTT; cdr3_aa: CASRPNDGAAGNTIYF
d_call: -; j_call: TRBJ1-1; clone_size: -; v_call: TRBV3-1/TRBV3-2; cdr3_nt: TGTGCCAGCAGCCTTTTAGAGAACACTGAAGCTTTCTTT; cdr3_aa: CASSLLENTEAFF
d_call: TRBD1; j_call: TRBJ2-5; clone_size: -; v_call: TRBV7-9; cdr3_nt: TGTGCCAGCAGCTCTGGACAGGGCCGGGAAGAGACCCAGTACTTC; cdr3_aa: CASSSGQGREETQYF
d_call: TRBD2; j_call: TRBJ2-1; clone_size: once; v_call: TRBV3-1/TRBV3-2; cdr3_nt: TGTGCCAGCAGCCCCGGACGGGGGGCCTACAATGAGCAGTTCTTC; cdr3_aa: CASSPGRGAYNEQFF
d_call: -; j_call: TRBJ2-7; clone_size: -; v_call: TRBV11-3; cdr3_nt: TGTGCCAGCAGCTTACGCCCGAGGGCCCTTACCAGGGAGCAGTACTTC; cdr3_aa: CASSLRPRALTREQYF
d_call: TRBD1; j_call: TRBJ2-7; clone_size: few; v_call: TRBV7-9; cdr3_nt: TGTGCCAGCAGCTTAGCGACAGGGTTTGGCCTCTACGAGCAGTACTTC; cdr3_aa: CASSLATGFGLYEQYF
d_call: TRBD1; j_call: TRBJ1-5; clone_size: -; v_call: TRBV6-2/TRBV6-3; cdr3_nt: TGTGCCAGCAGTAAAATACAGGGGGCATTGGGGCCCCAGCATTTT; cdr3_aa: CASSKIQGALGPQHF
d_call: -; j_call: TRBJ2-1; clone_size: -; v_call: TRBV21-1; cdr3_nt: TGTGCCAGCAGCAAAGGCCACGGGAGGTTCTACAATGAGCAGTTCTTC; cdr3_aa: CASSKGHGRFYNEQFF
d_call: -; j_call: TRBJ2-7; clone_size: -; v_call: TRBV28; cdr3_nt: TGTGCCAGCAGCTCATTGGCGGCCATCTCCTACGAGCAGTACTTC; cdr3_aa: CASSSLAAISYEQYF
d_call: TRBD1; j_call: TRBJ1-2; clone_size: -; v_call: TRBV12-3/TRBV12-4; cdr3_nt: TGTGCCAGCGTCGGGGACAGTTTTGGCTACACCTTC; cdr3_aa: CASVGDSFGYTF
d_call: -; j_call: TRBJ2-7; clone_size: few; v_call: TRBV6-5; cdr3_nt: TGTGCCAGCATAGACAGCATAAGCTCCTACGAGCAGTACTTC; cdr3_aa: CASIDSISSYEQYF
d_call: TRBD1; j_call: TRBJ2-5; clone_size: -; v_call: TRBV7-2; cdr3_nt: TGTGCCAGCAGCTCTCCGAGACAGGGCCAAGAGACCCAGTACTTC; cdr3_aa: CASSSPRQGQETQYF
d_call: -; j_call: TRBJ2-1; clone_size: -; v_call: TRBV5-1; cdr3_nt: TGCGCCAGCAGCTTGGCCGGGAGCTCCTACAATGAGCAGTTCTTC; cdr3_aa: CASSLAGSSYNEQFF
d_call: TRBD2; j_call: TRBJ2-1; clone_size: -; v_call: TRBV9; cdr3_nt: TGTGCCAGCAGCGGCGAGCGGGGCTACAATGAGCAGTTCTTC; cdr3_aa: CASSGERGYNEQFF
d_call: -; j_call: TRBJ2-7; clone_size: -; v_call: TRBV6-5; cdr3_nt: TGTGCCAGCAGTTACTCGGCAGTATCCCTCTCCTACGAGCAGTACTTC; cdr3_aa: CASSYSAVSLSYEQYF
d_call: TRBD1; j_call: TRBJ1-1; clone_size: -; v_call: TRBV7-2; cdr3_nt: TGTGCCAGCAGCGCCAGGGGGTGGGACACTGAAGCTTTCTTT; cdr3_aa: CASSARGWDTEAFF
d_call: -; j_call: TRBJ1-1; clone_size: -; v_call: TRBV18; cdr3_nt: TGTGCCAGCTCACCATCCAGGTACACTGAAGCTTTCTTT; cdr3_aa: CASSPSRYTEAFF
d_call: -; j_call: TRBJ2-7; clone_size: -; v_call: TRBV14; cdr3_nt: TGTGCCAGCAGCCAAGGAACGGGAGCTCTCTACGAGCAGTACTTC; cdr3_aa: CASSQGTGALYEQYF
d_call: -; j_call: TRBJ1-2; clone_size: -; v_call: TRBV9; cdr3_nt: TGTGCCAGCAGCACCAGACACGCCGGGGACTATGGCTACACCTTC; cdr3_aa: CASSTRHAGDYGYTF
d_call: -; j_call: TRBJ1-1; clone_size: -; v_call: TRBV28; cdr3_nt: TGTGCCAGCACCACCCGGGCTGAAGCTTTCTTT; cdr3_aa: CASTTRAEAFF
d_call: TRBD2; j_call: TRBJ2-2; clone_size: -; v_call: TRBV6-5; cdr3_nt: TGTGCCAGCAGGAAGTGGCGGGAGGGCACCGGGGAGCTGTTTTTT; cdr3_aa: CASRKWREGTGELFF
d_call: TRBD1; j_call: TRBJ1-1; clone_size: -; v_call: TRBV2; cdr3_nt: TGTGCCAGCGAGGGGGACAGGGCGCCGCGGGCTTTCTTT; cdr3_aa: CASEGDRAPRAFF
d_call: TRBD2; j_call: TRBJ2-7; clone_size: -; v_call: TRBV7-3; cdr3_nt: TGTGCCAGCAGCTCGGGACTAGCGGGAAACGAGCAGTACTTC; cdr3_aa: CASSSGLAGNEQYF
d_call: TRBD2; j_call: TRBJ2-2; clone_size: -; v_call: TRBV4-1; cdr3_nt: TGCGCCAGCAGGAGGACTAGCGGGGTAATAACGAACACCGGGGAGCTGTTTTTT; cdr3_aa: CASRRTSGVITNTGELFF
d_call: TRBD2; j_call: TRBJ2-3; clone_size: once; v_call: TRBV12-3/TRBV12-4; cdr3_nt: TGTGCCAGCATGAGCGGGAATGACGATACGCAGTATTTT; cdr3_aa: CASMSGNDDTQYF
d_call: TRBD2; j_call: TRBJ2-3; clone_size: -; v_call: TRBV4-3; cdr3_nt: TGCGCCAGCAGCCAAGATCTGGCGGGAGTTGCCCTAAATACGCAGTATTTT; cdr3_aa: CASSQDLAGVALNTQYF
d_call: -; j_call: TRBJ2-3; clone_size: -; v_call: TRBV19; cdr3_nt: TGTGCCAGTAGTATAACCGGGACTTCAGACACAGATACGCAGTATTTT; cdr3_aa: CASSITGTSDTDTQYF
d_call: TRBD1; j_call: TRBJ1-2; clone_size: -; v_call: TRBV10-3; cdr3_nt: TGTGCCATCAGTATCGGGACAGGGTCCCATGGCTACACCTTC; cdr3_aa: CAISIGTGSHGYTF
d_call: TRBD2; j_call: TRBJ2-1; clone_size: -; v_call: TRBV2; cdr3_nt: TGTGCCACCCGGGAGGGACTAGCCCTGGGGTTTTGGAATGAGCAGTTCTTC; cdr3_aa: CATREGLALGFWNEQFF
d_call: TRBD2; j_call: TRBJ2-3; clone_size: -; v_call: TRBV7-2; cdr3_nt: TGTGCCAGCAGCCTCGGGCTAGTTTCTTCGGGAGGGTATTTT; cdr3_aa: CASSLGLVSSGGYF
d_call: -; j_call: TRBJ1-5; clone_size: few; v_call: TRBV28; cdr3_nt: TGTGCCAGCGAGCGGGTCTTAACGGGCAATCAGCCCCAGCATTTT; cdr3_aa: CASERVLTGNQPQHF
d_call: TRBD1; j_call: TRBJ1-6; clone_size: few; v_call: TRBV28; cdr3_nt: TGTGCCACCCTCTTGGGACAGGGTGGATCACCCCTCCACTTT; cdr3_aa: CATLLGQGGSPLHF
d_call: -; j_call: TRBJ1-1; clone_size: -; v_call: TRBV28; cdr3_nt: TGTGCCAGCAGTCCCCGTGAGGGTGAAGCTTTCTTT; cdr3_aa: CASSPREGEAFF
d_call: TRBD2; j_call: TRBJ2-4; clone_size: -; v_call: TRBV28; cdr3_nt: TGTGCCAGCAGTGTTTTAGCGGGAGTACGTAACATTCAGTACTTC; cdr3_aa: CASSVLAGVRNIQYF
d_call: TRBD2; j_call: TRBJ2-7; clone_size: -; v_call: TRBV24-1; cdr3_nt: TGTGCCACCAGTGATGGTTCGCGGGGGGAGCAGTACTTC; cdr3_aa: CATSDGSRGEQYF
d_call: -; j_call: TRBJ1-4; clone_size: -; v_call: TRBV28; cdr3_nt: TGTGCCAGCAGTTCCCCGGACAGATATAATGAAAAACTGTTTTTT; cdr3_aa: CASSSPDRYNEKLFF
d_call: TRBD1; j_call: TRBJ2-7; clone_size: -; v_call: TRBV4-1; cdr3_nt: TGCGCCAGCAGCCAAGTGCCCGGACAGGGATTAAACGAGCAGTACTTC; cdr3_aa: CASSQVPGQGLNEQYF
d_call: TRBD2; j_call: TRBJ2-5; clone_size: -; v_call: TRBV27; cdr3_nt: TGTGCCAGCAGCTTCACTTCTAGCGGGCGGGCGGCCCAGTACTTC; cdr3_aa: CASSFTSSGRAAQYF
d_call: -; j_call: TRBJ2-1; clone_size: -; v_call: TRBV6-5; cdr3_nt: TGTGCCAGCAGCCCGGAGTGGAACAATGAGCAGTTCTTC; cdr3_aa: CASSPEWNNEQFF
d_call: TRBD1; j_call: TRBJ1-3; clone_size: -; v_call: TRBV11-3; cdr3_nt: TGTGCCAGCAGCCCGGGGACAGGGCTCTCTGGAAACACCATATATTTT; cdr3_aa: CASSPGTGLSGNTIYF
d_call: TRBD2; j_call: TRBJ2-7; clone_size: few; v_call: TRBV5-1; cdr3_nt: TGCGCCAGCGTTAGTGGACTAGCGGCACGAAACTCCTACGAGCAGTACTTC; cdr3_aa: CASVSGLAARNSYEQYF
d_call: TRBD1; j_call: TRBJ1-3; clone_size: -; v_call: TRBV5-5; cdr3_nt: TGTGCCAGCAGCCCCGGGACAGTCCTATTGACCTCTGGAAACACCATATATTTT; cdr3_aa: CASSPGTVLLTSGNTIYF
d_call: -; j_call: TRBJ2-5; clone_size: -; v_call: TRBV12-3/TRBV12-4; cdr3_nt: TGTGCCAGCAGTTCCAGGGGACAAGAGACCCAGTACTTC; cdr3_aa: CASSSRGQETQYF
d_call: TRBD1; j_call: TRBJ1-4; clone_size: once; v_call: TRBV14; cdr3_nt: TGTGCCAGCAGAAGGGGACAGGGGGATGAAAAACTGTTTTTT; cdr3_aa: CASRRGQGDEKLFF
d_call: TRBD1; j_call: TRBJ1-5; clone_size: -; v_call: TRBV6-6; cdr3_nt: TGTGCCAGCTTGGTCGGGACAGGCAATCAGCCCCAGCATTTT; cdr3_aa: CASLVGTGNQPQHF
d_call: -; j_call: TRBJ1-1; clone_size: -; v_call: TRBV5-6; cdr3_nt: TGTGCCAGCAGCCCGGCGGCGAACACTGAAGCTTTCTTT; cdr3_aa: CASSPAANTEAFF
d_call: -; j_call: TRBJ1-4; clone_size: -; v_call: TRBV6-5; cdr3_nt: TGTGCCAGTAGCGCAGACCCTAATGAAAAACTGTTTTTT; cdr3_aa: CASSADPNEKLFF
d_call: TRBD1; j_call: TRBJ1-2; clone_size: -; v_call: TRBV27; cdr3_nt: TGTGCCAGCAGCTCACCGACAGGGGAATATGGCTACACCTTC; cdr3_aa: CASSSPTGEYGYTF
d_call: TRBD2; j_call: TRBJ2-1; clone_size: -; v_call: TRBV18; cdr3_nt: TGTGCCACCCGAGGACTAGCGGATAATGAGCAGTTCTTC; cdr3_aa: CATRGLADNEQFF
d_call: -; j_call: TRBJ1-2; clone_size: -; v_call: TRBV7-2; cdr3_nt: TGTGCCAGCAGCTTAGTGTGGCTGAAGGGGGATGGCTACACCTTC; cdr3_aa: CASSLVWLKGDGYTF
d_call: -; j_call: TRBJ1-5; clone_size: -; v_call: TRBV6-5; cdr3_nt: TGTGCCAGCAGTTACACAGGGATCCGTCAGCCCCAGCATTTT; cdr3_aa: CASSYTGIRQPQHF
d_call: TRBD1; j_call: TRBJ1-1; clone_size: -; v_call: TRBV3-1/TRBV3-2; cdr3_nt: TGTGCCAGCAGCCAAGGCGGACAGGGCACTGAAGCTTTCTTT; cdr3_aa: CASSQGGQGTEAFF
d_call: TRBD1; j_call: TRBJ2-1; clone_size: -; v_call: TRBV4-2; cdr3_nt: TGTGCCAGCAGCCAACGTCCGGGACAGGCCTTTGATGAGCAGTTCTTC; cdr3_aa: CASSQRPGQAFDEQFF
d_call: TRBD1; j_call: TRBJ1-4; clone_size: once; v_call: TRBV18; cdr3_nt: TGTGCCAGCTCACCATCGGGACAGGGAGAAAAACTGTTTTTT; cdr3_aa: CASSPSGQGEKLFF
d_call: -; j_call: TRBJ1-5; clone_size: once; v_call: TRBV12-3/TRBV12-4; cdr3_nt: TGTGCCAGCAGTTTGGCCAGGGGACAGCCCCAGCATTTT; cdr3_aa: CASSLARGQPQHF
d_call: TRBD2; j_call: TRBJ2-3; clone_size: -; v_call: TRBV6-5; cdr3_nt: TGTGCCACCGGGAGGGGGGAGGCGCGCACAGATACGCAGTATTTT; cdr3_aa: CATGRGEARTDTQYF
d_call: TRBD1; j_call: TRBJ2-1; clone_size: -; v_call: TRBV6-6; cdr3_nt: TGTGCCAGCAGTCCTACTCTCGAGGACAGGGCGTTCAATGAGCAGTTCTTC; cdr3_aa: CASSPTLEDRAFNEQFF
d_call: -; j_call: TRBJ2-1; clone_size: once; v_call: TRBV9; cdr3_nt: TGTGCCAGCAGCGTAGAGGGGAGGCCCGGGGACAATGAGCAGTTCTTC; cdr3_aa: CASSVEGRPGDNEQFF